Here is one TCR beta chain with its context. Original methodology: By means of reference gene primer amplification, nucleated cell counts were estimated. Profiling relied on immunoSEQ multiplex PCR, and the TCRdb table lists in-frame clones only, not all of them. V and J calls and clone size follow that table, whereas D and trimming were derived from the DNA. The data show roughly 120,000 clones, over 80% seen once. The data are from a study of blood T cell repertoires in COVID-19. Study context: Donors in the United States, Italy and Spain gave samples during acute or convalescent COVID-19. PBMCs, B-cell-depleted T cells, or T cells were the source of the cDNA or gDNA that made up the material.

This TCR derives from a woman aged 60 to 75 with acute or convalescent COVID-19. Sequencing input: peripheral blood.

CDR3 residues: CASSQGGGLSTEAFF. In DNA, the CDR3 is TGTGCCAGCAGCCAAGGGGGGGGCTTAAGCACTGAAGCTTTCTTT. The chain is built from TRBV4-2 and TRBJ1-1; D might be TRBD1 (6 bases). Germline CDR1 reads LGHNA; CDR2 reads YNFKEQ. Trimming removed 1 base at V and 4 bases at J, with 13 bases between. This CDR3 spans 15 amino acids.